This T cell receptor beta chain was found in a study of T cell repertoires in cytomegalovirus infection. Each CDR3 protein gets one entry after TCRdb re-called the reads with MiXCR. The sample has roughly 700,000 distinct CDR3 sequences, around a third seen once. CDR3 size: 15 residues. Germline values: CDR1 SGHTA, CDR2 FQGNSA. V was cut by 2 bases and J by 6 bases, with 17 bases left in between. Points on this clonotype: The antigen remains unidentified.

Sample: cultured PBMCs, taken from culture after CMV antigen stimulation. The receptor was derived from a human donor in good health (CMV status not recorded). Some clones in this sample may be carry-over from other donors' samples. The V call is TRBV7-2, the J call TRBJ2-7; a weak D match, TRBD1 (8 bases). The CDR3 reads CASSLQGAGAGEQYF. For the CDR3, the DNA is TGTGCCAGCAGCTTACAGGGGGCGGGGGCGGGCGAGCAGTACTTC.